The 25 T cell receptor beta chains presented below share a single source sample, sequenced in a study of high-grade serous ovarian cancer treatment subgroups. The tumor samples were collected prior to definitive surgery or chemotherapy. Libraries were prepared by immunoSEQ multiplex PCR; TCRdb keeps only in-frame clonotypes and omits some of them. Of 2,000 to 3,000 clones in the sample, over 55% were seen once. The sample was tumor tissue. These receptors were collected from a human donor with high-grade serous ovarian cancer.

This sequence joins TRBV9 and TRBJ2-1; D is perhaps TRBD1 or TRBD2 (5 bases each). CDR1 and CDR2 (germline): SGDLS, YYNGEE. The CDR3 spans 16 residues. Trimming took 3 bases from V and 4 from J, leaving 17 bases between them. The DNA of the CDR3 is TGTGCCAGCAGCGAGGGGACGTTAGCGCAATACAATGAGCAGTTCTTC. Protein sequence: CASSEGTLAQYNEQFF.

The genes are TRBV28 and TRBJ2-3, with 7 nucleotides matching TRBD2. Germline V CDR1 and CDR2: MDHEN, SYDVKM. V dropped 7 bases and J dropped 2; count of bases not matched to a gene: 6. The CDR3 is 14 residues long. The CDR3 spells CASNQAGPTDTQYF. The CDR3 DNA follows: TGTGCCAGCAACCAAGCGGGGCCCACAGATACGCAGTATTTT. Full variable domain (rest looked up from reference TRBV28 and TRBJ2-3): DVKVTQSSRYLVKRTGEKVFLECVQDMDHENMFWYRQDPGLGLRLIYFSYDVKMKEKGDIPEGYSVSREKKERFSLILESASTNQTSMYLCASNQAGPTDTQYFGPGTRLTVL.

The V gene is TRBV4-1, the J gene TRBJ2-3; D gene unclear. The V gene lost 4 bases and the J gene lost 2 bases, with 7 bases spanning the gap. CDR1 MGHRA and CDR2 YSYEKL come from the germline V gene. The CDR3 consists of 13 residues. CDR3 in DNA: TGCGCCAGCAGCCGCTCGTACACAGATACGCAGTATTTT. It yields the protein CASSRSYTDTQYF.

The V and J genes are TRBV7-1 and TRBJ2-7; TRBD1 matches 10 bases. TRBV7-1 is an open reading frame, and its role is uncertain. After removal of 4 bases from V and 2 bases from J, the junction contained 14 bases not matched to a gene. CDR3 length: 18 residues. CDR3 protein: CASSLASGVGTGAYEQYF. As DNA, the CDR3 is TGTGCCAGCAGCTTAGCGTCAGGGGTAGGGACAGGGGCCTACGAGCAGTACTTC.

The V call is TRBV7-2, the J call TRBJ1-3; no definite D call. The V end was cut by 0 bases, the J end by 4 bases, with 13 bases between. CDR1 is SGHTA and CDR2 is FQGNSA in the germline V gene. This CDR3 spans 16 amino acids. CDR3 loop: CASSLAPPGSGNTIYF. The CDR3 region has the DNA TGTGCCAGCAGCTTAGCCCCCCCGGGGTCAGGAAACACCATATATTTT.

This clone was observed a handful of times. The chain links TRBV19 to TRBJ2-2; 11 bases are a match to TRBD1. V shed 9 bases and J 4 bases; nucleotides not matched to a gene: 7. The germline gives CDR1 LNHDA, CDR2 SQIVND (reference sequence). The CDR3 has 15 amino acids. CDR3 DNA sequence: TGTGCCAGCAGGATGGGGACAGGGGGCACCGGGGAGCTGTTTTTT. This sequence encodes CASRMGTGGTGELFF. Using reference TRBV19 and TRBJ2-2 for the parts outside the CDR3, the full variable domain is DGGITQSPKYLFRKEGQNVTLSCEQNLNHDAMYWYRQDPGQGLRLIYYSQIVNDFQKGDIAEGYSVSREKKESFPLTVTSAQKNPTAFYLCASRMGTGGTGELFFGEGSRLTVL.

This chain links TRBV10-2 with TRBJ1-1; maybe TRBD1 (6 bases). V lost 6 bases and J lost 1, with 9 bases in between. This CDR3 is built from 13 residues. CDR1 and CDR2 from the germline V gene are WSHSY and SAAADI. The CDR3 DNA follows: TGCGCCAGCAGAAACAGGGAGAACACTGAAGCTTTCTTT. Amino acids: CASRNRENTEAFF.

The CDR3 DNA reads TGCGCCAGCAGCTTGCTAGATAGCACCGGGGAGCTGTTTTTT. This gives the protein CASSLLDSTGELFF. This rearrangement joins TRBV5-1 to TRBJ2-2; D ambiguous. CDR1 SGHRS and CDR2 YFSETQ come from the germline V gene. V shed 1 base and J shed 4 bases, with 8 bases lying between them. The CDR3 sequence is 14 residues long.

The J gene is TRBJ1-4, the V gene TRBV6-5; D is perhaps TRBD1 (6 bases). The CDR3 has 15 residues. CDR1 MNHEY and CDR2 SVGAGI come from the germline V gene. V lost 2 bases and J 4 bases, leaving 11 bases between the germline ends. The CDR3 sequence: CASSYGGGYNEKLFF. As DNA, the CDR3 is TGTGCCAGCAGTTACGGAGGGGGTTATAATGAAAAACTGTTTTTT.

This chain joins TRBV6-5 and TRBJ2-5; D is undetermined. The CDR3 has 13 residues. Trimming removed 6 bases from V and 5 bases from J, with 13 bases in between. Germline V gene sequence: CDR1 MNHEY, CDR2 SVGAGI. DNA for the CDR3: TGTGCCAGCAGCTTCCCAACGTCTGAGACCCAGTACTTC. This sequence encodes CASSFPTSETQYF.

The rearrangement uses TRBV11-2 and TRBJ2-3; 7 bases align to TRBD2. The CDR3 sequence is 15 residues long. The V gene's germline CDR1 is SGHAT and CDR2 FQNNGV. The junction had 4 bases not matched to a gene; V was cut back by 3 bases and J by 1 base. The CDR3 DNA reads TGTGCCAGCAGCTTGCTGGGGGGGGGCACAGATACGCAGTATTTT. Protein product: CASSLLGGGTDTQYF.

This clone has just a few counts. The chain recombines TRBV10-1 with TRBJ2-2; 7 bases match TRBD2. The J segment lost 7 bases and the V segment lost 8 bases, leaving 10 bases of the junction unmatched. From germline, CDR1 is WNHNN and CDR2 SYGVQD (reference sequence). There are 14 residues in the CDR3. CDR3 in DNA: TGCGCCAGCCCAACCAGGGACTACGGCGGGGAGCTGTTTTTT. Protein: CASPTRDYGGELFF.

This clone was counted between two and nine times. This CDR3 is CSGRQGITEAFF. The CDR3 nucleotides are TGCAGCGGGAGACAGGGGATAACTGAAGCTTTCTTT. The chain uses TRBV29-1 and TRBJ1-1; the match to TRBD1 covers 8 bases. Per the germline V gene, CDR1 is SQVTM and CDR2 is ANQGSEA. The CDR3 is 12 residues long. Unmatched junction bases numbered 6, after V lost 7 bases and J lost 5 bases.

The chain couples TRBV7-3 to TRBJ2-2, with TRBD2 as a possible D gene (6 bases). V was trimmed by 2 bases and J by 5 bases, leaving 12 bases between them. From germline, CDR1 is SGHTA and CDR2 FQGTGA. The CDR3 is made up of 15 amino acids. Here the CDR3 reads CASSLSGSLTGELFF. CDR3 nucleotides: TGTGCCAGCAGCTTATCCGGGAGTTTAACCGGGGAGCTGTTTTTT.

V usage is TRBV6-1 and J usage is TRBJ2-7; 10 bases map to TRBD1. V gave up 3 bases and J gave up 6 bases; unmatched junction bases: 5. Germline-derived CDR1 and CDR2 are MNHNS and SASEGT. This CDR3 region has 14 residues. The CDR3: CASSDLGQGREQYF. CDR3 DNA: TGTGCCAGCAGTGATCTGGGACAGGGGCGCGAGCAGTACTTC.

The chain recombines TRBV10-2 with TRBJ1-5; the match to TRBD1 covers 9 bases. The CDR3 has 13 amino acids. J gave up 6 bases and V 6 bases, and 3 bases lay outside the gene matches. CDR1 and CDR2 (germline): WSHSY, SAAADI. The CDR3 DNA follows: TGCGCCAGCAGCCCGGGACAGGGTCAGCCCCAGCATTTT. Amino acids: CASSPGQGQPQHF.

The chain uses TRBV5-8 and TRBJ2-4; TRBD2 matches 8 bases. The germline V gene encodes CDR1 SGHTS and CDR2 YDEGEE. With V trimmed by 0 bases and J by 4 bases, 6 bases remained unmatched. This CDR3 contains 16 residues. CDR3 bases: TGTGCCAGCAGCTTGGTATATGCGGGAGGTAAAAACATTCAGTACTTC. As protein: CASSLVYAGGKNIQYF.

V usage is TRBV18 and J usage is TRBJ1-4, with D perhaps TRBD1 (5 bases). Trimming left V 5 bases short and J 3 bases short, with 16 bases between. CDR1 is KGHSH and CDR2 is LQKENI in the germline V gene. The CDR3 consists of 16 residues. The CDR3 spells CASSFQTGGANEKLFF. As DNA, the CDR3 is TGTGCCAGCTCATTCCAGACGGGGGGTGCTAATGAAAAACTGTTTTTT.

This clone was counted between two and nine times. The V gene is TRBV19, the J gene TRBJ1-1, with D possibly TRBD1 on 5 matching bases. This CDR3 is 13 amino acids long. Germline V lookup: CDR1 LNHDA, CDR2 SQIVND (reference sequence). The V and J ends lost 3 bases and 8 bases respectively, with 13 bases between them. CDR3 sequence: CASSIGTVREAFF. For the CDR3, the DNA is TGTGCCAGTAGTATCGGGACTGTTAGAGAAGCTTTCTTT.

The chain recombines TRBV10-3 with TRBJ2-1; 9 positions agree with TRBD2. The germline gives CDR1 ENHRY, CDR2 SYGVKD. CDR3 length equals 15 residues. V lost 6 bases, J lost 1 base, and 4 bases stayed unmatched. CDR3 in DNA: TGTGCCATCAGGGCGGCGGGAGGGTCCTACAATGAGCAGTTCTTC. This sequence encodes CAIRAAGGSYNEQFF.

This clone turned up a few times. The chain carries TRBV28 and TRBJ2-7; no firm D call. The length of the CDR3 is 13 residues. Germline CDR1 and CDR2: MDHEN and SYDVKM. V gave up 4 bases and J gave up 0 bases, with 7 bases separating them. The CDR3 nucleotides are TGTGCCAGCAGTTCCGCGAGCTCCTACGAGCAGTACTTC. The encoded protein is CASSSASSYEQYF.

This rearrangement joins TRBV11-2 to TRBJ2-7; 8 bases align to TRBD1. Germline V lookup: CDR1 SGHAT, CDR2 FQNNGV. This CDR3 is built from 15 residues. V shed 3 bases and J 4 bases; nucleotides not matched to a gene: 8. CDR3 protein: CASSFSTGVTYEQYF. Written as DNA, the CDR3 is TGTGCCAGCAGCTTTTCGACAGGGGTTACGTACGAGCAGTACTTC.

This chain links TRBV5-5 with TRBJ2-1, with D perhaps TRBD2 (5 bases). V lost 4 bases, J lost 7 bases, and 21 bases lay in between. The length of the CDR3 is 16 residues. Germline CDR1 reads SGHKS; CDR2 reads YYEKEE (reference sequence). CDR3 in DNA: TGTGCCAGCAGCGAGGGAAGGGAGCGGTTCGGGAATGAGCAGTTCTTC. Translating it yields CASSEGRERFGNEQFF.

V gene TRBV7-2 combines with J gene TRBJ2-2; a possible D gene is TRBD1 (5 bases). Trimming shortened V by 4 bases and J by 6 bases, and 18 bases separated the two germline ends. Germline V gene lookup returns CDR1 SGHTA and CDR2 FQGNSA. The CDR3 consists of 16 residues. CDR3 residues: CASSSRQTFFPGELFF. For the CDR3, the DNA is TGTGCCAGCAGCTCCCGACAGACTTTCTTCCCCGGGGAGCTGTTTTTT.

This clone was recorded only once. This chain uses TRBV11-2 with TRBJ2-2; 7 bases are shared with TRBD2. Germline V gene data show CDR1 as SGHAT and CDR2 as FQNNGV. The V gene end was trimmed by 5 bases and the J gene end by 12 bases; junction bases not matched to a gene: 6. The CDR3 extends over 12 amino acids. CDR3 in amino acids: CASSPGLVKLFF. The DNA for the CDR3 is TGTGCCAGCAGCCCAGGACTAGTGAAGCTGTTTTTT.